The rows below give T cell receptor beta chains drawn from one sample of a study of CD8+ T cells in alopecia areata. Measured with immunoSEQ multiplex PCR; TCRdb has only the in-frame clones, and not every one. The repertoire holds around 140,000 clones, 86% seen once, with 13% in the top ten. Sample: CD8+ T cells sorted from blood, taken at week 4, from a patient treated with tofacitinib. These receptors originate from a human donor with alopecia areata. CDR3s include the opening cysteine and the closing phenylalanine or tryptophan. The order of the fields is V gene, J gene, CDR3 length, CDR3 protein.

TRBV7-9	TRBJ1-1	15	CASSPRDRGTPEAFF
TRBV20-1	TRBJ2-7	11	CSARDGYEQYF
TRBV15	TRBJ1-5	16	CATSYDGGGLYQPQHF
TRBV29-1	TRBJ2-3	12	CSVPLADDTQYF
TRBV27	TRBJ2-7	16	CASSFLGTSSSYEQYF
TRBV19	TRBJ2-5	12	CASSTGGETQYF
TRBV30	TRBJ2-1	14	CAWTSGTGHVEQFF
TRBV7-9	TRBJ1-5	14	CASSLKGSNQPQHF
TRBV27	TRBJ1-1	17	CASSFRRDRGPNTEAFF
TRBV13	TRBJ2-1	14	CASHYRGRFNEQFF
TRBV19	TRBJ2-7	14	CASSVTSESYEQYF
TRBV25-1	TRBJ2-7	15	CASSGMGGPTYEQYF
TRBV12-5	TRBJ2-5	15	CASGLVREFEETQYF
TRBV7-9	TRBJ1-2	16	CASSFLVSGQPGGYTF
TRBV2	TRBJ2-2	14	CASSLAGDAGELFF
TRBV23-1	TRBJ2-1	16	CASSQATVKTNNEQFF
TRBV29-1	TRBJ1-2	17	CSVEGADRASPGHGYTF
TRBV29-1	TRBJ2-1	16	CSVEGLAEGLYNEQFF
TRBV27	TRBJ2-3	17	CASTPWGSGGPTDTQYF
TRBV7-8	TRBJ2-1	12	CASSTSPGGVFF
TRBV6-5	TRBJ2-3	14	CASSYGRGTDTQYF
TRBV7-6	TRBJ2-1	15	CASSSSRGIYNEQFF
TRBV27	TRBJ2-7	14	CASSFGTGIDEQYF
TRBV7-3	TRBJ2-2	16	CASSASGGQNTGELFF
TRBV5-4	TRBJ1-2	13	CASSPGPPGGYTF
TRBV30	TRBJ2-3	15	CAWSVGAGFPDTQYF
TRBV7-9	TRBJ2-2	14	CASSLGGNTGELFF
TRBV6-5	TRBJ2-1	15	CASSQTSGGGNEQFF
TRBV9	TRBJ2-3	16	CASRPPSGRAADTQYF
TRBV7-2	TRBJ2-1	13	CASSPRGGNEQFF
TRBV4-2	TRBJ1-4	15	CASSQAGTDNEKLFF
TRBV6-1	TRBJ2-6	15	CASDLTNSGANVLTF
TRBV25-1	TRBJ1-2	10	CASRLYGYTF
TRBV29-1	TRBJ2-7	14	CSVEGTRGSYEQYF
TRBV27	TRBJ2-6	12	CASRDWANVLTF
TRBV5-4	TRBJ2-1	16	CASSLSLGQRDNEQFF
TRBV6-1	TRBJ1-1	12	CASRESNTEAFF
TRBV5-4	TRBJ2-7	15	CASSWDPRVSYEQYF
TRBV19	TRBJ2-5	13	CASNALGQETQYF
TRBV5-6	TRBJ2-2	13	CASSFGRIWELFF
TRBV7-9	TRBJ1-2	14	CAIRPQGTNYGYTF
TRBV6-5	TRBJ1-1	15	CASSYSRVMNTEAFF
TRBV9	TRBJ2-7	14	CASSSGTSGNEQYF
TRBV27	TRBJ1-5	14	CASRGGGGDQPQHF
TRBV5-1	TRBJ1-2	17	CASSLAVFDTFNYGYTF
TRBV7-2	TRBJ2-1	19	CASSFFSLAGPSTYNEQFF
TRBV6-5	TRBJ2-7	13	CASSFDSAYEQYF